This entry is about one T cell receptor beta chain. No conserved phenylalanine or tryptophan ends this CDR3, so it is likely a read error. Researchers ran the PCR with 60 Vbeta and 13 Jbeta primers. Clones were read by immunoSEQ multiplex PCR, and TCRdb kept only the in-frame ones, dropping some. This table holds around 90,000 clones, 70% to 85% found once. The sample comes from a study of cytomegalovirus exposure and HLA in healthy donors. Per germline, CDR1 MDHEN and CDR2 SYDVKM. The CDR3 covers 13 residues. V was cut by 6 bases and J by 4 bases, with 12 bases left in between. The sequence came from a man aged 30 to 39 in good health and CMV-seronegative. Sequenced material: PBMCs. This sequence joins TRBV28 and TRBJ1-2, with D maybe TRBD1 (5 bases). The CDR3: CASSLGQSYGYTV. The CDR3 nucleotides are TGTGCCAGCAGCTTGGGGCAGTCCTATGGCTACACCGTC.